The 31 T cell receptor beta chains given below trace back to one sample, sequenced in a study of blood T cells in healthy people across ages. A sample-barcoded 5' primer and a J-beta primer mix were used in a second PCR of about 7 to 12 cycles. MiXCR, run by TCRdb on the 5' RACE reads, gives a single entry per CDR3 protein. The sample lists approximately 800,000 distinct CDR3 sequences; 35% to 40% were seen once. The sequenced sample was blood. Receptors originate from a man in his late teens or twenties in good health.

The rearrangement links TRBV6-2 or TRBV6-3 to TRBJ2-1, with 8 bases identical to TRBD1. In germline, CDR1 is MNHEY, CDR2 SVGEGT. CDR3 length: 15 residues. The trim removed 4 bases at V and 4 bases at J, leaving 6 bases unmatched. The CDR3 DNA is TGTGCCAGCAGTTCCACAGGGGGTTATTACAATGAGCAGTTCTTC. Protein: CASSSTGGYYNEQFF.

The rearrangement links TRBV30 to TRBJ1-2; no reliable D call. Trimming left V 4 bases short and J 5 bases short, with 14 bases between. Germline lookup yields CDR1 GTSNPN and CDR2 SVGIG (reference sequence). The length of the CDR3 is 13 residues. CDR3 protein: CAWNPRTDYGYTF. CDR3 nucleotide sequence: TGTGCCTGGAACCCCAGGACGGATTATGGCTACACCTTC.

The chain is built from TRBV12-3 or TRBV12-4 and TRBJ1-4; the D gene is possibly TRBD1 (5 bases). With 6 bases removed from V and 0 bases from J, the gap between germline ends came to 14 bases. This CDR3 has 16 residues. Written as DNA, the CDR3 is TGTGCCAGCAGCATGGGACCGGGTTCAACTAATGAAAAACTGTTTTTT. Translation: CASSMGPGSTNEKLFF.

This clonotype was seen more than once but under ten times. No DNA is shown, since the ends of the CDR3 on it are uncertain; the CDR3 is the one TCRdb lists. The rearrangement links TRBV21-1 to TRBJ2-7. TRBV21-1 is a pseudogene locus. With termini counted, the CDR3 has 14 amino acids. CDR3 residues: CASSIYRCSYEQYF.

This sequence joins TRBV15 and TRBJ2-5, with a possible D match to TRBD1 (6 bases). The V and J ends lost 1 base and 2 bases respectively, with 8 bases between them. There are 14 residues in the CDR3. Germline CDR1 and CDR2: LNHNV and YYDKDF (reference sequence). The DNA for the CDR3 is TGTGCCACCAGCAGAGGTACAGGGCAAGAGACCCAGTACTTC. Translated, it gives CATSRGTGQETQYF.

The chain couples TRBV15 to TRBJ2-7; TRBD2 is a possible D gene (6 bases). Trimming took off 5 bases at V and 4 bases at J, with 12 bases between the two ends. Germline V CDR1 and CDR2: LNHNV, YYDKDF (reference sequence). CDR3 length equals 13 residues. The CDR3 nucleotides are TGTGCCACCAGCGCGGGACTTTCATACGAGCAGTACTTC. Protein product: CATSAGLSYEQYF.

Many counts were recorded for this clonotype. The gene calls are TRBV7-9 and TRBJ2-3; possibly TRBD2 for D (6 bases). This CDR3 contains 15 residues. Germline V gene sequence: CDR1 SEHNR, CDR2 FQNEAQ (reference sequence). The germline V and J ends were trimmed by 2 bases and 4 bases, with 13 bases remaining between them. The DNA for the CDR3 is TGTGCCAGCAGCTTAAGTAGCGGAGGCGCAGATACGCAGTATTTT. It yields the protein CASSLSSGGADTQYF.

The gene calls are TRBV6-2 or TRBV6-3 and TRBJ2-7; 8 nucleotides agree with TRBD2. The CDR3 has 15 amino acids. Germline V CDR1 and CDR2: MNHEY, SVGEGT. The J segment lost 2 bases and the V segment lost 6 bases, leaving 9 bases of the junction unmatched. The CDR3 spells CASSPRGGGTYEQYF. CDR3 DNA: TGTGCCAGCAGCCCAAGGGGCGGGGGGACCTACGAGCAGTACTTC.

This clonotype appeared many times. The rearrangement links TRBV12-3 or TRBV12-4 to TRBJ1-2; 10 positions agree with TRBD1. Trimming took 7 bases from V and 8 from J; bases not matched to a gene: 7. CDR3 size: 13 residues. For the CDR3, the DNA is TGTGCCAGCACAAGACAGGGGGCACGGGGCTACACCTTC. Protein sequence: CASTRQGARGYTF.

The V and J genes are TRBV6-1 and TRBJ1-2; 9 nucleotides align to TRBD1. Germline-derived CDR1 and CDR2 are MNHNS and SASEGT. The J segment lost 6 bases and the V segment lost 11 bases, leaving 22 bases of the junction unmatched. The CDR3 has 17 residues. The DNA for the CDR3 is TGTGCCGGCACCCCTCGGTTTGGGACAGGGAGCGGACATGGCTACACCTTC. Translation: CAGTPRFGTGSGHGYTF.

The genes are TRBV6-1 and TRBJ1-2; 12 positions agree with TRBD1. With V trimmed by 5 bases and J by 4 bases, 5 bases remained unmatched. The CDR3 has 15 residues. CDR1 is MNHNS and CDR2 is SASEGT in the germline V gene. Here the CDR3 reads CASSTGTGGGYGYTF. For the CDR3, the DNA is TGTGCCAGCAGTACCGGGACAGGGGGCGGCTATGGCTACACCTTC.

In the case of this clonotype: A read error may explain this, as a much larger clone is one base away. V usage is TRBV3-1 and J usage is TRBJ1-2; D remains ambiguous. Germline-derived CDR1 and CDR2 are LGHDT and YNNKEL (reference sequence). This CDR3 comprises 12 residues. The CDR3, as DNA: TGTGCCAGCAGCGGACCGGTTTATGGCTACGCCTTC. This sequence encodes CASSGPVYGYAF.

This clonotype was seen a single time. V usage is TRBV6-6 and J usage is TRBJ1-2, with D uncertain. Per germline, CDR1 MNHNY and CDR2 SVGAGI (reference sequence). The CDR3 is 13 amino acids. V was clipped by 4 bases and J by 6 bases, with 12 bases between them. In DNA form, the CDR3 reads TGTGCCAGCAGTTGGCTCTGGGGAGATGGCTACACCTTC. Its protein is CASSWLWGDGYTF.

Details on this clonotype: A much bigger clone sits one base away, suggesting this may be a read error. The genes are TRBV4-3 and TRBJ2-5; D may be TRBD1 (5 bases). Trimming pared 4 bases from V and 5 bases from J, leaving 17 bases between. This CDR3 contains 15 residues. CDR1 is LGHNA, CDR2 YSLEER, per germline. As DNA, the CDR3 is TGCGCCAGCAGCCCTGCCAGGGTACCCACGGAGACCCAGTACTTC. This encodes CASSPARVPTETQYF.

This chain connects TRBV7-2 to TRBJ2-3; D is perhaps TRBD1 (6 bases). The CDR3 runs 18 residues. Per the germline V gene, CDR1 is SGHTA and CDR2 is FQGNSA. V was shortened by 5 bases and J by 0 bases, with 21 bases between the two germline ends. In DNA form, the CDR3 reads TGTGCCAGCAGCCCTAGTCGAGGACAGTTTCTTAGCACAGATACGCAGTATTTT. Translating gives CASSPSRGQFLSTDTQYF.

The V gene is TRBV5-1, the J gene TRBJ1-3, with 7 nucleotides matching TRBD1. V was pared by 0 bases and J by 4 bases, with 4 bases of the junction left unmatched. Germline V lookup: CDR1 SGHRS, CDR2 YFSETQ. The CDR3 has 15 residues. The CDR3 coding sequence is TGCGCCAGCAGCTTGGAACAGGGGATCGGAAACACCATATATTTT. Translating gives CASSLEQGIGNTIYF.

The sample holds many counts of this clonotype. V is TRBV12-3 or TRBV12-4 and J is TRBJ2-3; D is perhaps TRBD1 or TRBD2 (5 bases each). Deletions cut 6 bases from V and 2 bases from J, with 15 bases between. This CDR3 contains 15 residues. This CDR3 reads CASRDQGPYTDTQYF. The CDR3 coding sequence is TGTGCCAGCAGGGACCAGGGACCTTACACAGATACGCAGTATTTT.

This clonotype was seen at least ten times. CDR3 in amino acids: CASSWLAGRTYEQYF. For the CDR3, the DNA is TGTGCCAGCAGTTGGCTAGCGGGGCGAACCTACGAGCAGTACTTC. The chain couples TRBV6-2 or TRBV6-3 to TRBJ2-7; 9 bases match TRBD2. The CDR3 loop spans 15 amino acids. From germline, CDR1 is MNHEY and CDR2 SVGEGT. V lost 4 bases, J lost 2 bases, and 6 bases stayed unmatched.

This chain joins TRBV5-1 and TRBJ1-2; possible D gene TRBD1, 5 bases. Germline loops: CDR1 SGHRS, CDR2 YFSETQ. This CDR3 region has 14 residues. V lost 6 bases to trimming and J lost 0 bases, with 12 bases between them. The CDR3 protein is CASTLDIPNYGYTF. CDR3 DNA sequence: TGCGCCAGCACCCTGGACATCCCTAACTATGGCTACACCTTC.

The chain recombines TRBV29-1 with TRBJ2-2, with 7 nucleotides matching TRBD1. V shed 7 bases, J shed 6 bases, and the junction held 8 bases outside the gene matches. CDR3 length equals 13 residues. From germline, CDR1 is SQVTM and CDR2 ANQGSEA. The CDR3 reads CSAGTVTPGELFF. CDR3 nucleotide sequence: TGCAGCGCAGGGACAGTAACCCCCGGGGAGCTGTTTTTT.

This clonotype turned up a few times. The V gene is TRBV12-3 or TRBV12-4, the J gene TRBJ1-2; D is perhaps TRBD1 (6 bases). Trimming removed 5 bases from V and 11 bases from J, with 21 bases in between. The CDR3 has 14 residues. CDR3 protein: CASSRMRAGESYTF. The CDR3 DNA follows: TGTGCCAGCAGTCGGATGAGGGCAGGGGAGAGTTACACCTTC.

The chain combines TRBV7-6 with TRBJ2-7; D gene uncertain. The ends were cut back, 5 bases at V and 2 bases at J, with 13 bases in the middle. The CDR3 length is 14 residues. Germline CDR1 SGHVS, CDR2 FNYEAQ. The CDR3 bases are TGTGCCAGCAGCCTAGACGGGTCCCCCTACGAGCAGTACTTC. This encodes CASSLDGSPYEQYF.

The chain couples TRBV4-1 to TRBJ2-7; 7 nucleotides align to TRBD1. Per the germline V gene, CDR1 is MGHRA and CDR2 is YSYEKL. The CDR3 sequence is 13 residues long. V lost 6 bases and J lost 7; bases outside the gene matches: 9. CDR3 loop: CASRWIGGNEQYF. CDR3 bases: TGCGCCAGCAGGTGGATAGGGGGCAATGAGCAGTACTTC.

This chain joins TRBV27 and TRBJ2-1; TRBD1 matches at 10 bases. The CDR3 runs 14 residues. V shed 6 bases and J 7 bases; nucleotides not matched to a gene: 6. From germline, CDR1 is MNHEY and CDR2 SMNVEV (reference sequence). The chain's CDR3 is CASSQDRGPNEQFF. For the CDR3, the DNA is TGTGCCAGCAGCCAAGACAGGGGGCCAAATGAGCAGTTCTTC.

This clonotype appeared once. A much larger clone sits a single nucleotide away, making a read error possible. V usage is TRBV7-9 and J usage is TRBJ2-1; TRBD2 matches at 11 bases. This CDR3 has 16 residues. The germline V gene encodes CDR1 SEHNR and CDR2 FQNEAQ (reference sequence). The CDR3 loop is CASSLVIAGGPNEKFF. CDR3 bases: TGTGCCAGCAGCTTAGTAATAGCGGGGGGGCCGAATGAGAAGTTCTTC.

This clonotype was counted a few times. The V and J genes are TRBV9 and TRBJ2-3, with 11 bases fitting TRBD2. V was clipped by 3 bases and J by 6 bases; unmatched bases: 6. Germline assignment: CDR1 SGDLS and CDR2 YYNGEE. The CDR3 is 15 residues long. The CDR3 region has the DNA TGTGCCAGCAGCGGAACCGGGACTAGCGGCGATACGCAGTATTTT. It specifies CASSGTGTSGDTQYF. Combining the CDR3 with reference TRBV9 and TRBJ2-3 gives the whole variable domain DSGVTQTPKHLITATGQRVTLRCSPRSGDLSVYWYQQSLDQGLQFLIQYYNGEERAKGNILERFSAQQFPDLHSELNLSSLELGDSALYFCASSGTGTSGDTQYFGPGTRLTVL.

This clonotype was counted a few times. V and J are TRBV6-4 and TRBJ2-1; 9 positions match TRBD2. Germline CDR1 and CDR2: MRHNA and SNTAGT. This CDR3 spans 16 amino acids. J lost 6 bases, V lost 1 base, and 7 bases had no gene match. CDR3 DNA sequence: TGTGCCAGCAGTGACTTGGCGGGGGGGCCTGGCAATGAGCAGTTCTTC. It encodes CASSDLAGGPGNEQFF.

This sequence joins TRBV12-3 or TRBV12-4 and TRBJ1-1, with D perhaps matching TRBD1 (5 bases). This CDR3 is built from 14 residues. Trimming removed 2 bases from V and 4 bases from J, with 11 bases in between. Here the CDR3 DNA reads TGTGCCAGCAGTTTATCAGGGATTAGCACTGAAGCTTTCTTT. Translated, it gives CASSLSGISTEAFF.

This chain uses TRBV4-2 with TRBJ2-5, with a weak D call TRBD2 (5 bases). The J call could be wrong; TRBJ2-7 is a better fit for the DNA end. The CDR3 totals 12 residues. Germline V gives CDR1 LGHNA, CDR2 YNFKEQ. The CDR3 nucleotides read TGTGCCAGCAGCCAATCCGGGGACGAGCAGTACTTC. It specifies CASSQSGDEQYF.

In its sample, this clonotype was seen many times. This chain connects TRBV5-1 to TRBJ2-3, with D perhaps matching TRBD1 (5 bases). V was cut by 0 bases and J by 3 bases, with 8 bases left in between. CDR3 size: 14 residues. Germline assignment: CDR1 SGHRS and CDR2 YFSETQ. CDR3 nucleotide sequence: TGCGCCAGCAGCTTGGTTACAGGAACAGATACGCAGTATTTT. Amino acids: CASSLVTGTDTQYF.

This chain connects TRBV7-2 to TRBJ1-1; TRBD1 agrees at 7 bases. The germline V gene has CDR1 SGHTA and CDR2 FQGNSA. The V gene end was trimmed by 6 bases and the J gene end by 0 bases; junction bases not matched to a gene: 4. The CDR3 length is 14 residues. As DNA, the CDR3 is TGTGCCAGCAGTGAGGGGGCCATGAACACTGAAGCTTTCTTT. Translating it yields CASSEGAMNTEAFF.